The clone carrying this T cell receptor (beta chain) came up many times. The antigen remains undetermined. These data belong to a study of T-cell reconstitution after alpha-beta-depleted transplantation in children. General observations from the study: Several patients had high TCRbeta diversity at day 60; it came from surviving recipient T cells and thymic progenitors. T-cell counts and diversity at one year following transplant were attributed mainly to newly produced T cells. Expanded graft clones numbering several hundred reportedly gave rise to alpha-beta T cells about two months after transplant.

TCRbeta library construction was performed incorporating unique molecular identifiers. TCRdb analysed the PCR reads with MiXCR anew, one entry per CDR3 protein. The sample carries around 270,000 distinct CDR3 sequences, 10% recorded once. The V gene's germline CDR1 is MNHNS and CDR2 SASEGT. V was clipped by 6 bases and J by 5 bases; unmatched bases: 12. This CDR3 has 16 amino acids. This chain joins TRBV6-1 and TRBJ1-1, with 10 bases matching TRBD1. The specimen comprised PBMCs, sampled before TCRalphabeta/CD19-depleted stem cell transplant. The TCR originated in a boy younger than two with acute myeloid leukemia, due to receive a stem cell transplant. CDR3 protein: CASSFIRDRGRTEAFF. The CDR3 DNA reads as TGTGCCAGCAGCTTCATCCGGGACAGGGGTCGGACTGAAGCTTTCTTT.